The 6 T cell receptor beta chains below were found in one sample sequenced in a study of lymphopenia after photon versus proton radiotherapy. Clones were read by immunoSEQ multiplex PCR, and TCRdb kept only the in-frame ones, dropping some. The profile shows 160,000 or so clones, 70% to 90% of them singletons. Sequencing used peripheral blood, obtained from a patient treated with photon-based radiotherapy. Receptor source: a man aged 50 to 59 with gastric cancer.

This chain uses TRBV6-5 with TRBJ2-1, with unresolved D. Germline values: CDR1 MNHEY, CDR2 SVGAGI. V lost 4 bases and J lost 8, with 21 bases in between. This CDR3 region has 16 residues. The CDR3 here is CASSWVGDEFPDEQFF. The CDR3 nucleotides are TGTGCCAGCAGTTGGGTGGGCGATGAGTTTCCCGATGAGCAGTTCTTC.

V usage is TRBV28 and J usage is TRBJ1-2, with TRBD1 matching 8 bases. Germline CDR1 and CDR2: MDHEN and SYDVKM. The CDR3 runs to 16 residues. The J segment lost 4 bases and the V segment lost 1 base, leaving 8 bases of the junction unmatched. The CDR3: CASSLFSGQGSYGYTF. The CDR3 nucleotides are TGTGCCAGCAGTTTATTTTCCGGACAGGGTTCCTATGGCTACACCTTC.

The chain couples TRBV2 to TRBJ1-2; no clear D gene. The CDR3 is 15 residues long. Germline values: CDR1 SNHLY, CDR2 FYNNEI. Trimming removed 1 base from V and 2 bases from J, with 11 bases in between. The CDR3 DNA reads TGTGCCAGCAGTGAAGAAGGACCAACAAACTATGGCTACACCTTC. It codes for CASSEEGPTNYGYTF.

The rearrangement joins TRBV7-9 to TRBJ2-3, with TRBD2 matching over 9 bases. The junction had 1 base not matched to a gene; V was cut back by 1 base and J by 2 bases. The germline CDR1 and CDR2 sequences are SEHNR and FQNEAQ (reference sequence). The CDR3 contains 15 residues. The CDR3 is CASSLGLADTDTQYF. Written as DNA, the CDR3 is TGTGCCAGCAGCTTAGGACTAGCGGACACAGATACGCAGTATTTT.

The V gene is TRBV29-1, the J gene TRBJ2-2; 11 nucleotides agree with TRBD1. CDR1 is SQVTM and CDR2 is ANQGSEA in the germline V gene. This CDR3 comprises 14 residues. Trimming removed 5 bases from V and 5 bases from J; junction bases left unmatched: 4. CDR3 in DNA: TGCAGCGTTAAGGACAGGGGGCGTACCGGGGAGCTGTTTTTT. Translating gives CSVKDRGRTGELFF.

This chain uses TRBV9 with TRBJ1-2; maybe TRBD1 (6 bases). The CDR3 sequence is 16 residues long. The germline V and J ends were trimmed by 3 bases and 3 bases, with 18 bases remaining between them. Germline CDR1 SGDLS, CDR2 YYNGEE. CDR3 amino acids: CASSDSTGFGDYGYTF. DNA of the CDR3: TGTGCCAGCAGCGACAGTACAGGGTTTGGTGACTATGGCTACACCTTC.